A single T cell receptor beta chain is shown here with its context. These data belong to a study of cytomegalovirus exposure and HLA in healthy donors. The germline gives CDR1 LNHDA, CDR2 SQIVND (reference sequence). The V and J ends lost 1 base and 3 bases respectively, with 10 bases between them. CDR3 length: 14 amino acids. The data were produced by immunoSEQ multiplex PCR, yet TCRdb's version contains in-frame clones alone and is incomplete. The table includes 200,000 to 250,000 clones, approximately 82% detected once. The receptor comes from a woman between 18 and 29 years old in good health and CMV-seronegative. The V gene is TRBV19, the J gene TRBJ2-7; possibly TRBD1 for D (5 bases). Sequenced sample: PBMCs. In DNA, the CDR3 is TGTGCCAGTAGTATAGGCAGGGCGCACTACGAGCAGTACTTC. Its translation: CASSIGRAHYEQYF.